This is a list of T cell receptor beta chains from one sample in a study of shared clonotypes between healthy human individuals. Some clones are missing from TCRdb's copy, which holds only in-frame ones; the method was immunoSEQ multiplex PCR. In the table there are 2 million to 2.5 million clones, 90% to 95% of which are singletons. Specimen: naive CD8+ T cells from PBMCs. These receptors were obtained from a man between 18 and 35 years old in good health. Some clones in this sample may be carry-over from other donors' samples. Both conserved end residues are part of each CDR3. D genes are given only for firm matches. A clone size is listed for some rows: how often the clone was seen (once, few, many), or a class if it is expanded.

D gene | J gene | V gene | clone size | CDR3 protein | CDR3 DNA
- | TRBJ2-7 | TRBV2 | - | CANSGLLNPNEQYF | TGTGCCAACAGCGGTCTTTTGAACCCCAACGAGCAGTACTTC
- | TRBJ2-7 | TRBV4-3 | - | CASSQDAGLAYEQYF | TGCGCCAGCAGCCAAGATGCAGGTTTGGCCTACGAGCAGTACTTC
- | TRBJ1-1 | TRBV29-1 | - | CSVIPGARGTEAFF | TGCAGCGTTATACCAGGTGCGAGGGGGACTGAAGCTTTCTTT
- | TRBJ2-5 | TRBV21-1 | - | CASSKGQNETQYF | TGTGCCAGCAGCAAGGGACAAAACGAGACCCAGTACTTC
- | TRBJ2-6 | TRBV7-9 | - | CASILLPGSGANVLTF | TGTGCCAGCATCCTCCTTCCAGGCTCTGGGGCCAACGTCCTGACTTTC
- | TRBJ2-2 | TRBV4-1 | - | CASSQRDGAGSRLFF | TGCGCCAGCAGCCAACGGGACGGAGCTGGAAGTCGCCTGTTTTTT
TRBD2 | TRBJ2-7 | TRBV6-1 | - | CASSEAASGRIRYEQYF | TGTGCCAGCAGTGAAGCGGCTAGCGGGAGGATTCGGTACGAGCAGTACTTC
- | TRBJ1-1 | TRBV19 | - | CASSTGRGLSTEAFF | TGTGCCAGTAGTACAGGACGAGGGTTGAGCACTGAAGCTTTCTTT
TRBD2 | TRBJ2-2 | TRBV19 | once | CASKGREWDGELFF | TGTGCCAGTAAAGGGCGGGAGTGGGACGGGGAGCTGTTTTTT
- | TRBJ1-2 | TRBV5-4 | - | CASSLALDRKPYGYTF | TGTGCCAGCAGCTTGGCCTTGGACAGAAAGCCCTATGGCTACACCTTC
- | TRBJ2-7 | TRBV6-5 | once | CASSYSSSRDSYEQYF | TGTGCCAGCAGTTACTCCTCTAGCCGGGACTCCTACGAGCAGTACTTC
- | TRBJ2-1 | TRBV6-1 | - | CASSDWPVGNEQFF | TGTGCCAGCAGTGATTGGCCCGTGGGCAATGAGCAGTTCTTC
- | TRBJ2-7 | TRBV27 | - | CASSARPPYEQYF | TGTGCCAGCAGTGCCCGACCTCCCTACGAGCAGTACTTC
TRBD1 | TRBJ2-4 | TRBV9 | - | CASSGRDRENIQYF | TGTGCCAGCAGCGGCCGGGACAGGGAAAACATTCAGTACTTC
- | TRBJ2-3 | TRBV7-3 | - | CASSSGLGTTDTQYF | TGTGCCAGCAGCTCCGGACTAGGGACAACAGATACGCAGTATTTT
- | TRBJ1-1 | TRBV4-1 | - | CASRNIRTGRYLMNTEAFF | TGCGCCAGCCGTAACATTAGAACAGGGCGCTATCTCATGAACACTGAAGCTTTCTTT
TRBD2 | TRBJ2-1 | TRBV9 | - | CASSPGSSGSLNEQFF | TGTGCCAGCAGCCCAGGGAGTAGCGGGAGTCTTAATGAGCAGTTCTTC
- | TRBJ1-1 | TRBV10-3 | - | CAIRQGTEAFF | TGTGCCATCAGGCAGGGGACTGAAGCTTTCTTT
- | TRBJ1-2 | TRBV19 | - | CASSISHRANYGYTF | TGTGCCAGTAGTATCTCACACAGGGCAAACTATGGCTACACCTTC
- | TRBJ1-2 | TRBV14 | - | CASSPLGEGRNYGYTF | TGTGCCAGCAGCCCATTAGGGGAGGGACGCAACTATGGCTACACCTTC
- | TRBJ2-7 | TRBV4-1 | once | CASSQWEQDPYEQYF | TGCGCCAGCAGCCAATGGGAACAAGACCCTTACGAGCAGTACTTC